The text below deals with one TCR beta chain. Its cognate antigen is unknown. These data come from a study of T cells in Graves' hyperthyroidism and ophthalmopathy. On the study more broadly: Peripheral blood draws took place at initial diagnosis, ahead of any treatment. Points from the study as a whole: A 13 V-J signature model discriminated ophthalmopathy versus stable hyperthyroidism. Model-based prediction identified ophthalmopathy a median 6.5 months prior to its onset.

Blood from later-ophthalmopathy patients was taken at first hyperthyroidism diagnosis. The junction had 6 bases not matched to a gene; V was cut back by 7 bases and J by 4 bases. The CDR3 runs to 15 residues. Regions amplified from RNA transcripts were the TCR beta CDR3 regions. With the HTBI primer set, the TCR CDR3 went through a first round of RT-PCR. Using its own MiXCR run on the multiplex PCR reads, TCRdb lists one record per CDR3 protein. The sample records 250,000 or so distinct CDR3 sequences, more than 14% being singletons. The specimen sequenced was blood. The receptor's source is a woman between 35 and 50 years old with Graves' hyperthyroidism that later progressed to Graves' ophthalmopathy. The chain combines TRBV12-3 or TRBV12-4 with TRBJ2-2; TRBD2 matches 10 bases. CDR3 DNA sequence: TGTGCCAGCACCTGGACTAGCGGCTTCACCGGGGAGCTGTTTTTT. Translation gives CASTWTSGFTGELFF.